Listed below are T cell receptor beta chains from one sample, sequenced in a study of blood T cell repertoires in COVID-19. TCRdb's copy holds only in-frame clones and misses some; the assay was immunoSEQ multiplex PCR. The sample includes about 250,000 clones, 85% to 90% of them seen just once. The sequenced sample consisted of PBMCs or T cells enriched from blood (not recorded which). The receptors were gathered from a young woman who had recovered from COVID-19. Each CDR3 is given with its conserved first and last residue. The D gene is left open where the match is weak. Where a row states a size, it is once, few, many or the class of an expanded clone; other rows omit it.

d_gene: TRBD1
j_gene: TRBJ2-7
abundance: .
v_gene: TRBV28
CDR3aa: CASSSIRDRVYEQYF
CDR3nt: TGTGCCAGCAGTTCCATCCGGGACAGGGTCTACGAGCAGTACTTC

d_gene: .
j_gene: TRBJ1-6
abundance: .
v_gene: TRBV2
CDR3aa: CASSNSAHLNSPLHF
CDR3nt: TGTGCCAGCAGTAACTCCGCGCACCTTAATTCACCCCTCCACTTT

d_gene: .
j_gene: TRBJ2-5
abundance: .
v_gene: TRBV5-8
CDR3aa: CASSLYRVQETQYF
CDR3nt: TGTGCCAGCAGCTTGTACAGGGTACAAGAGACCCAGTACTTC

d_gene: TRBD1
j_gene: TRBJ2-3
abundance: .
v_gene: TRBV5-4
CDR3aa: CASSAGQADTQYF
CDR3nt: TGTGCCAGCAGCGCTGGACAGGCGGATACGCAGTATTTT

d_gene: .
j_gene: TRBJ1-1
abundance: .
v_gene: TRBV11-2
CDR3aa: CASSGGLRTEAFF
CDR3nt: TGTGCCAGCAGCGGGGGACTTCGCACTGAAGCTTTCTTT

d_gene: TRBD2
j_gene: TRBJ2-5
abundance: .
v_gene: TRBV5-4
CDR3aa: CASSPTSAQETQYF
CDR3nt: TGTGCCAGCAGCCCGACTAGCGCACAAGAGACCCAGTACTTC

d_gene: .
j_gene: TRBJ2-1
abundance: .
v_gene: TRBV6-5
CDR3aa: CASSYRPRGHEQFF
CDR3nt: TGTGCCAGCAGTTACCGCCCCAGGGGCCATGAGCAGTTCTTC

d_gene: .
j_gene: TRBJ2-7
abundance: .
v_gene: TRBV10-3
CDR3aa: CAISESYDEQYF
CDR3nt: TGTGCCATCAGTGAGTCCTACGACGAGCAGTACTTC

d_gene: .
j_gene: TRBJ1-6
abundance: .
v_gene: TRBV19
CDR3aa: CASSPGGRDPSSYNSPLHF
CDR3nt: TGTGCCAGTAGCCCTGGGGGCCGGGACCCAAGCTCCTATAATTCACCCCTCCACTTT

d_gene: .
j_gene: TRBJ2-3
abundance: .
v_gene: TRBV6-5
CDR3aa: CASRGRTDTQYF
CDR3nt: TGTGCCAGCAGGGGGCGAACAGATACGCAGTATTTT

d_gene: .
j_gene: TRBJ2-1
abundance: few
v_gene: TRBV2
CDR3aa: CASRGGGDEQFF
CDR3nt: TGTGCCAGCAGAGGGGGAGGGGATGAGCAGTTCTTC

d_gene: TRBD1
j_gene: TRBJ1-5
abundance: .
v_gene: TRBV4-1
CDR3aa: CASSQERRSRGSNQPQHF
CDR3nt: TGCGCCAGCAGCCAAGAAAGACGGAGCAGGGGGAGCAATCAGCCCCAGCATTTT

d_gene: .
j_gene: TRBJ1-6
abundance: .
v_gene: TRBV6-5
CDR3aa: CASKRTGFRSPLHF
CDR3nt: TGTGCCAGCAAAAGGACGGGATTTCGTTCACCCCTCCACTTT

d_gene: .
j_gene: TRBJ2-7
abundance: .
v_gene: TRBV28
CDR3aa: CASSLGGLSYEQYF
CDR3nt: TGTGCCAGCAGTTTAGGAGGGCTCTCCTACGAGCAGTACTTC

d_gene: .
j_gene: TRBJ1-2
abundance: .
v_gene: TRBV6-5
CDR3aa: CASSYSPRGASGYTF
CDR3nt: TGTGCCAGCAGTTACTCGCCCCGGGGGGCGTCTGGCTACACCTTC

d_gene: .
j_gene: TRBJ2-1
abundance: .
v_gene: TRBV2
CDR3aa: CASSERGIEADRAYNEQFF
CDR3nt: TGTGCCAGCAGTGAAAGGGGGATAGAAGCTGATCGGGCCTACAATGAGCAGTTCTTC

d_gene: TRBD1
j_gene: TRBJ2-7
abundance: .
v_gene: TRBV27
CDR3aa: CASKTLQGNGEQYF
CDR3nt: TGTGCCAGCAAGACGCTACAGGGGAATGGCGAGCAGTACTTC

d_gene: TRBD1
j_gene: TRBJ1-2
abundance: many
v_gene: TRBV25-1
CDR3aa: CASSEPGQGGYGYTF
CDR3nt: TGTGCCAGCAGTGAGCCTGGACAGGGCGGCTATGGCTACACCTTC

d_gene: TRBD2
j_gene: TRBJ2-3
abundance: .
v_gene: TRBV7-9
CDR3aa: CASSATSRPDTQYF
CDR3nt: TGTGCCAGCAGTGCGACTAGCCGTCCAGATACGCAGTATTTT

d_gene: TRBD2
j_gene: TRBJ2-1
abundance: .
v_gene: TRBV7-7
CDR3aa: CASSAAPSFSGSSYNEQFF
CDR3nt: TGTGCTAGCAGCGCTGCTCCTTCCTTTAGCGGGAGCTCCTACAATGAGCAGTTCTTC

d_gene: TRBD1
j_gene: TRBJ1-5
abundance: .
v_gene: TRBV10-3
CDR3aa: CAISALGTDDQPQHF
CDR3nt: TGTGCCATCAGTGCTCTAGGGACAGACGATCAGCCCCAGCATTTT

d_gene: .
j_gene: TRBJ1-1
abundance: few
v_gene: TRBV5-6
CDR3aa: CASSLNGGGEAFF
CDR3nt: TGTGCCAGCAGCTTGAATGGCGGGGGGGAAGCTTTCTTT

d_gene: .
j_gene: TRBJ2-3
abundance: .
v_gene: TRBV11-2
CDR3aa: CASSSLDYPSTDTQYF
CDR3nt: TGTGCCAGCAGCTCCTTAGACTATCCGAGCACAGATACGCAGTATTTT

d_gene: .
j_gene: TRBJ2-1
abundance: .
v_gene: TRBV7-9
CDR3aa: CASSSVGRGYNNEQFF
CDR3nt: TGTGCCAGCAGCTCCGTAGGGCGGGGCTATAACAATGAGCAGTTCTTC

d_gene: .
j_gene: TRBJ1-1
abundance: .
v_gene: TRBV5-1
CDR3aa: CASSFGEGTEAFF
CDR3nt: TGCGCCAGCAGCTTCGGAGAGGGCACTGAAGCTTTCTTT

d_gene: TRBD1
j_gene: TRBJ1-3
abundance: .
v_gene: TRBV10-3
CDR3aa: CAIIEGARGNTIYF
CDR3nt: TGTGCCATCATAGAGGGGGCGAGGGGAAACACCATATATTTT

d_gene: TRBD2
j_gene: TRBJ2-5
abundance: .
v_gene: TRBV5-1
CDR3aa: CASSWGLAGGSETQYF
CDR3nt: TGCGCCAGCAGCTGGGGACTAGCGGGGGGGAGCGAGACCCAGTACTTC

d_gene: .
j_gene: TRBJ2-7
abundance: .
v_gene: TRBV6-5
CDR3aa: CASSLDPSGDYEQYF
CDR3nt: TGTGCCAGCAGTCTCGACCCCTCGGGGGACTACGAGCAGTACTTC

d_gene: TRBD1
j_gene: TRBJ1-2
abundance: .
v_gene: TRBV5-1
CDR3aa: CASSLSGTDYGYTF
CDR3nt: TGCGCCAGCAGCCTATCCGGGACAGACTATGGCTACACCTTC

d_gene: .
j_gene: TRBJ1-3
abundance: .
v_gene: TRBV16
CDR3aa: CASSQSRLKAGNTIYF
CDR3nt: TGTGCCAGCAGCCAATCGCGGCTCAAAGCGGGAAACACCATATATTTT

d_gene: .
j_gene: TRBJ1-5
abundance: .
v_gene: TRBV7-3
CDR3aa: CASSYTRDQPQHF
CDR3nt: TGTGCCAGCAGCTATACCAGGGATCAGCCCCAGCATTTT

d_gene: .
j_gene: TRBJ1-1
abundance: .
v_gene: TRBV29-1
CDR3aa: CSASTGGVNTEAFF
CDR3nt: TGCAGCGCCTCAACCGGAGGCGTGAACACTGAAGCTTTCTTT

d_gene: .
j_gene: TRBJ1-1
abundance: .
v_gene: TRBV11-1
CDR3aa: CATGRGLNTEAFF
CDR3nt: TGTGCCACCGGGCGGGGTTTGAACACTGAAGCTTTCTTT

d_gene: .
j_gene: TRBJ1-1
abundance: once
v_gene: TRBV28
CDR3aa: CASSFRTALNYMNTEAFF
CDR3nt: TGTGCCAGCAGTTTTCGGACAGCGTTAAATTATATGAACACTGAAGCTTTCTTT

d_gene: TRBD1
j_gene: TRBJ2-7
abundance: once
v_gene: TRBV7-3
CDR3aa: CASRHPRDRYYEQYF
CDR3nt: TGTGCCAGCAGGCACCCCCGGGACAGGTACTACGAGCAGTACTTC

d_gene: .
j_gene: TRBJ1-4
abundance: .
v_gene: TRBV19
CDR3aa: CASSVKNRVANEKLFF
CDR3nt: TGTGCCAGTAGTGTAAAAAACAGGGTGGCTAATGAAAAACTGTTTTTT

d_gene: TRBD1
j_gene: TRBJ1-6
abundance: .
v_gene: TRBV7-3
CDR3aa: CASSWTGGDNSPLHF
CDR3nt: TGTGCCAGCAGCTGGACAGGAGGAGATAATTCACCCCTCCACTTT

d_gene: TRBD1
j_gene: TRBJ2-3
abundance: .
v_gene: TRBV11-3
CDR3aa: CASSARTGEADTQYF
CDR3nt: TGTGCCAGCAGCGCCCGGACAGGGGAGGCAGATACGCAGTATTTT

d_gene: TRBD2
j_gene: TRBJ2-1
abundance: .
v_gene: TRBV11-3
CDR3aa: CASSLEGLAGDEQFF
CDR3nt: TGTGCCAGCAGCTTAGAGGGACTAGCGGGCGATGAGCAGTTCTTC

d_gene: TRBD1
j_gene: TRBJ1-5
abundance: once
v_gene: TRBV2
CDR3aa: CASSGGQGNQPQHF
CDR3nt: TGTGCCAGCAGTGGTGGACAGGGGAATCAGCCCCAGCATTTT

d_gene: .
j_gene: TRBJ1-2
abundance: .
v_gene: TRBV7-8
CDR3aa: CASSYLRREDGYTF
CDR3nt: TGTGCCAGCAGCTACTTAAGAAGGGAGGATGGCTACACCTTC

d_gene: .
j_gene: TRBJ1-2
abundance: .
v_gene: TRBV6-5
CDR3aa: CASRQIQGSSYGYTF
CDR3nt: TGTGCCAGCAGGCAAATACAGGGATCAAGCTATGGCTACACCTTC

d_gene: .
j_gene: TRBJ2-3
abundance: few
v_gene: TRBV4-2
CDR3aa: CASSHGQLTDTQYF
CDR3nt: TGTGCCAGCAGCCATGGACAGCTCACAGATACGCAGTATTTT

d_gene: TRBD2
j_gene: TRBJ2-1
abundance: .
v_gene: TRBV5-1
CDR3aa: CASSLSGGAGNEQFF
CDR3nt: TGCGCCAGCAGCTTGAGCGGGGGGGCAGGCAATGAGCAGTTCTTC

d_gene: .
j_gene: TRBJ1-2
abundance: .
v_gene: TRBV28
CDR3aa: CASSLASGVSYGYTF
CDR3nt: TGTGCCAGCAGTTTAGCATCAGGGGTTAGCTATGGCTACACCTTC

d_gene: .
j_gene: TRBJ2-2
abundance: .
v_gene: TRBV18
CDR3aa: CASSPLSRSTGELFF
CDR3nt: TGTGCCAGCTCACCACTGTCGAGATCCACCGGGGAGCTGTTTTTT

d_gene: .
j_gene: TRBJ1-1
abundance: .
v_gene: TRBV9
CDR3aa: CASSTTGNTEAFF
CDR3nt: TGTGCCAGCAGCACCACGGGGAACACTGAAGCTTTCTTT

d_gene: .
j_gene: TRBJ1-3
abundance: .
v_gene: TRBV24-1
CDR3aa: CAARSSGNTIYF
CDR3nt: TGTGCCGCCCGGAGCTCTGGAAACACCATATATTTT

d_gene: .
j_gene: TRBJ2-7
abundance: .
v_gene: TRBV4-1
CDR3aa: CASSSRAYEQYF
CDR3nt: TGCGCCAGCAGCTCGAGGGCCTACGAGCAGTACTTC

d_gene: TRBD1
j_gene: TRBJ1-5
abundance: .
v_gene: TRBV7-9
CDR3aa: CASSRTGSRDQPQHF
CDR3nt: TGTGCCAGCAGCCGGACAGGGTCTAGGGATCAGCCCCAGCATTTT

d_gene: .
j_gene: TRBJ1-6
abundance: .
v_gene: TRBV19
CDR3aa: CASSIGGIGGNSPLHF
CDR3nt: TGTGCCAGTAGTATTGGCGGAATTGGTGGTAATTCACCCCTCCACTTT

d_gene: TRBD1
j_gene: TRBJ2-3
abundance: .
v_gene: TRBV6-1
CDR3aa: CASSEGTGGRPGATDTQYF
CDR3nt: TGTGCCAGCAGTGAAGGGACAGGGGGCCGACCTGGGGCCACAGATACGCAGTATTTT

d_gene: .
j_gene: TRBJ1-2
abundance: .
v_gene: TRBV20-1
CDR3aa: CSARDSYGYTF
CDR3nt: TGCAGTGCTAGAGACTCCTATGGCTACACCTTC